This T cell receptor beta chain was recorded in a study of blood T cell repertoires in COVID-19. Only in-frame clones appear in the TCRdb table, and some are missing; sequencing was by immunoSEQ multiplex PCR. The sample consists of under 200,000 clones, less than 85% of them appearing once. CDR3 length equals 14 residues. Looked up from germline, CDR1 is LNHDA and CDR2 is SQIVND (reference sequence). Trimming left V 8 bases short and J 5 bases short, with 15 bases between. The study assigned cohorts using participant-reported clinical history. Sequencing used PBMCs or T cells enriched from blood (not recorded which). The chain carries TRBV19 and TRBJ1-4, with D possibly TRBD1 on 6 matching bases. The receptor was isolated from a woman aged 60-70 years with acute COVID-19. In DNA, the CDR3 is TGTGCCAGTGCGCCCGACAGGATAAATGAAAAACTGTTTTTT. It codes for CASAPDRINEKLFF.